The 2 T cell receptor beta chains below come from one sample, sequenced in a study of cytomegalovirus exposure and HLA in healthy donors. Amplification used 60 Vbeta primers and 13 Jbeta primers. Clones were sequenced by immunoSEQ multiplex PCR, and TCRdb holds only the in-frame ones, with some missing. The sample features about 48,000 clones, with roughly 5.5% in its top ten. Material for sequencing was PBMCs. The receptors were gathered from a male donor in good health and CMV-seropositive.

The V gene is TRBV7-6, the J gene TRBJ2-1, with a tentative D call TRBD1 (5 bases). Germline CDR1 reads SGHVS; CDR2 reads FNYEAQ. With 1 base removed from V and 5 bases from J, the gap between germline ends came to 12 bases. The CDR3 is 15 residues long. CDR3 sequence: CASSLDPGPNNEQFF. The CDR3 DNA reads as TGTGCCAGCAGCTTAGATCCAGGGCCCAACAATGAGCAGTTCTTC.

This chain uses TRBV4-1 with TRBJ2-1, with 8 bases lining up with TRBD1. CDR1 and CDR2 from the germline V gene are MGHRA and YSYEKL. V was pared by 2 bases and J by 5 bases, with 11 bases of the junction left unmatched. The CDR3 totals 17 residues. The CDR3 DNA reads as TGCGCCAGCAGCCAATTAGACAGGGGTGGCTTGGACAATGAGCAGTTCTTC. It specifies CASSQLDRGGLDNEQFF.